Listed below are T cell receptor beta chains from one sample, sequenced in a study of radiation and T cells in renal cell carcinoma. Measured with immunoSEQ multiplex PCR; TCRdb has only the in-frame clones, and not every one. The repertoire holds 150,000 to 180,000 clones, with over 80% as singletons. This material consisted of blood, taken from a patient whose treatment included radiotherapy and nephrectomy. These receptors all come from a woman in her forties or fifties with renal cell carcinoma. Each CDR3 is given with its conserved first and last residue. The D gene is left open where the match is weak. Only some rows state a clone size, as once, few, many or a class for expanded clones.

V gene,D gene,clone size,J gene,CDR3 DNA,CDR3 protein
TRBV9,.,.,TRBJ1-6,TGTGCCAGCAGCGTAGATGTTGGACTGACCAATTCACCCCTCCACTTT,CASSVDVGLTNSPLHF
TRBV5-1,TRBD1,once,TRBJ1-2,TGCGCCAGCAGCTTTGACAGGGGAAGCTATGGCTACACCTTC,CASSFDRGSYGYTF
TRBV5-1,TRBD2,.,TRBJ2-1,TGCGCCAGCAGCCTGCCCAAAACTAGCGGGGGGCGCGAGCAGTTCTTC,CASSLPKTSGGREQFF
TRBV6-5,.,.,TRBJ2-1,TGTGCCAGCACTACTCAGGGATTCAATGAGCAGTTCTTC,CASTTQGFNEQFF
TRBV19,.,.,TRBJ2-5,TGTGCCAGTAGTATTTATGGGACCCAGGAGACCCAGTACTTC,CASSIYGTQETQYF
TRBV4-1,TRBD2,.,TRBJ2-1,TGCGCCAGCAGCCGGTCGACTAGCGGGGGGGTCAATGAGCAGTTCTTC,CASSRSTSGGVNEQFF
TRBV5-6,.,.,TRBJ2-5,TGTGCCAGCAGCCAGACACGAGGGGGGACCCAGTACTTC,CASSQTRGGTQYF
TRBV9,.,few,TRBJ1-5,TGTGCCAGCAGCGCCGGACCGGGCCTGGGGCCCCAGCATTTT,CASSAGPGLGPQHF
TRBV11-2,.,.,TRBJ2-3,TGTGCCAGCAGCTTAGATCGTATCGGCACAGATACGCAGTATTTT,CASSLDRIGTDTQYF
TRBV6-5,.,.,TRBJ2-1,TGTGCCAGCAGCTCAGGGGCGGGTGACAATGAGCAGTTCTTC,CASSSGAGDNEQFF
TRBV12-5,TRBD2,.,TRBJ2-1,TGTGCTAGTGGTCCGCCGGGACTAGCCTACAATGAGCAGTTCTTC,CASGPPGLAYNEQFF
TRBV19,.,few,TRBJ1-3,TGTGCCAGTACCGGGACACCTGGAAACACCATATATTTT,CASTGTPGNTIYF
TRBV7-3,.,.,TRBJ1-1,TGTGCCAGCAGCTCTTATCCGGGTCTAAACACTGAAGCTTTCTTT,CASSSYPGLNTEAFF